The 29 T cell receptor beta chains presented below share a single source sample, sequenced in a study of cytomegalovirus exposure and HLA in healthy donors. Use of 60 Vbeta and 13 Jbeta primers characterized the PCR. TCRdb keeps only in-frame clones here, not all; method: immunoSEQ multiplex PCR. The data contain 130,000 or so clones, around 78% of them singletons. The sample consisted of PBMCs. The receptors here all came from a woman aged 18-29 years in good health and CMV-seronegative.

This chain links TRBV6-6 with TRBJ1-2, with 10 positions matching TRBD1. Unmatched junction bases numbered 3, after V lost 5 bases and J lost 6 bases. The CDR3 contains 13 residues. Germline CDR1 is MNHNY and CDR2 is SVGAGI (reference sequence). The CDR3 spells CASSGDRGHGYTF. The CDR3 region has the DNA TGTGCCAGCAGTGGAGACAGGGGGCATGGCTACACCTTC.

This chain joins TRBV19 and TRBJ1-5; D is unclear. Germline assignment: CDR1 LNHDA and CDR2 SQIVND (reference sequence). The CDR3 spans 15 residues. V was cut by 5 bases and J by 0 bases, with 11 bases left in between. The DNA for the CDR3 is TGTGCCAGTAGTCAGGCAGGCCTTAGCAATCAGCCCCAGCATTTT. Its translation is CASSQAGLSNQPQHF.

This chain uses TRBV6-5 with TRBJ2-1; D is perhaps TRBD1 (6 bases). CDR1 and CDR2 from the germline V gene are MNHEY and SVGAGI. This CDR3 contains 15 residues. Trimming pared 6 bases from V and 9 bases from J, leaving 21 bases between. The CDR3 reads CASSPSIQGRTEQFF. DNA of the CDR3: TGTGCCAGCAGCCCATCGATACAGGGTCGTACTGAGCAGTTCTTC.

The chain links TRBV11-3 to TRBJ2-1, with 7 nucleotides matching TRBD2. The germline CDR1 and CDR2 sequences are SGHNT and YENEEA. This CDR3 region has 15 residues. After removal of 1 base from V and 5 bases from J, the junction contained 5 bases not matched to a gene. Here the CDR3 reads CASSLGLAEHNEQFF. The CDR3 DNA follows: TGTGCCAGCAGCTTAGGGCTAGCGGAACACAATGAGCAGTTCTTC. Looking up the rest from reference TRBV11-3 and TRBJ2-1 gives the full variable domain: EAGVVQSPRYKIIEKKQPVAFWCNPISGHNTLYWYLQNLGQGPELLIRYENEEAVDDSQLPKDRFSAERLKGVDSTLKIQPAELGDSAVYLCASSLGLAEHNEQFFGPGTRLTVL.

CDR3 DNA: TGTGCCAGCAGTCGACGGAGGAACACTGAAGCTTTCTTT. Its protein is CASSRRRNTEAFF. The rearrangement joins TRBV6-1 to TRBJ1-1; no definite D call. V dropped 5 bases and J dropped 1 base, with 8 bases sitting between them. Per germline, CDR1 MNHNS and CDR2 SASEGT. CDR3 length: 13 residues.

The chain employs TRBV5-4 and TRBJ2-1; TRBD2 matches 13 bases. V lost 4 bases to trimming and J lost 10 bases; unmatched junction nucleotides: 8. Germline CDR1 SGHNT, CDR2 YYREEE (reference sequence). This CDR3 comprises 15 residues. The CDR3, as DNA: TGTGCCAGCAGCCTACTAGCGGGAGGGCCGGGAGAGCAGTTCTTC. As protein: CASSLLAGGPGEQFF.

This chain joins TRBV7-9 and TRBJ2-1, with D unclear. The CDR3 is 14 residues long. The V and J ends lost 1 base and 5 bases respectively, with 9 bases between them. CDR1 SEHNR and CDR2 FQNEAQ come from the germline V gene (reference sequence). In DNA, the CDR3 is TGTGCCAGCAGCTTAGTTCTGAGGAACAATGAGCAGTTCTTC. Translated, it gives CASSLVLRNNEQFF.

The gene calls are TRBV30 and TRBJ1-1, with a possible D match to TRBD1 (5 bases). V was pared by 1 base and J by 8 bases, with 8 bases between. The CDR3 length is 11 residues. Germline CDR1 is GTSNPN and CDR2 is SVGIG (reference sequence). In DNA form, the CDR3 reads TGTGCCTGGAGTGAGCGACAGGAAGCTTTCTTT. Protein product: CAWSERQEAFF.

The V call is TRBV29-1, the J call TRBJ2-2, with D possibly being TRBD1 (7 bases). CDR3 size: 15 residues. The V end lost 6 bases, the J end lost 6 bases, and 20 bases lay between the germline ends. From germline, CDR1 is SQVTM and CDR2 ANQGSEA. CDR3 residues: CSVRGRTGGSGELFF. The CDR3 DNA reads as TGCAGCGTCCGCGGAAGGACAGGAGGGTCCGGGGAGCTGTTTTTT.

The count of this clone is one. The chain is built from TRBV10-3 and TRBJ2-7, with D perhaps matching TRBD2 (6 bases). The CDR3 runs 13 residues. V lost 4 bases to trimming and J lost 3 bases, with 10 bases between them. Germline V gene lookup returns CDR1 ENHRY and CDR2 SYGVKD. CDR3 nucleotide sequence: TGTGCCATCAGTGGTATTAGCGGCTACGAGCAGTACTTC. As protein: CAISGISGYEQYF.

The chain links TRBV30 to TRBJ2-5, with 7 nucleotides matching TRBD2. The CDR3 runs to 15 residues. The J segment lost 5 bases and the V segment lost 5 bases, leaving 14 bases of the junction unmatched. The V gene's germline CDR1 is GTSNPN and CDR2 SVGIG (reference sequence). The CDR3 reads CAWVTSVGVQETQYF. The DNA for the CDR3 is TGTGCCTGGGTCACTAGCGTCGGAGTTCAGGAGACCCAGTACTTC.

This clone was counted between two and nine times. The V and J genes are TRBV2 and TRBJ2-7; 9 bases agree with TRBD1. From germline, CDR1 is SNHLY and CDR2 FYNNEI. V shed 6 bases, J shed 3 bases, and the junction held 6 bases outside the gene matches. This CDR3 has 14 residues. The CDR3 DNA reads TGTGCCAGCAGAGGACAGGGGAGAGACTACGAGCAGTACTTC. This codes for CASRGQGRDYEQYF.

The chain joins TRBV5-1 to TRBJ1-2; the D is unclear. CDR3 size: 13 residues. Germline loops: CDR1 SGHRS, CDR2 YFSETQ. The germline V and J ends were trimmed by 0 bases and 7 bases, with 10 bases remaining between them. The chain's CDR3 is CASSLEVRVGYTF. CDR3 bases: TGCGCCAGCAGCTTGGAGGTCCGGGTTGGCTACACCTTC.

This clone was seen more than once but under ten times. Other DNA sequences in the same sample also yield this CDR3. V gene TRBV29-1 combines with J gene TRBJ2-1, with D perhaps matching TRBD2 (5 bases). V was shortened by 3 bases and J by 8 bases, with 20 bases between the two germline ends. The CDR3 consists of 15 residues. Per the germline V gene, CDR1 is SQVTM and CDR2 is ANQGSEA. The CDR3 reads CSVDVRGLGVDEQFF. CDR3 DNA: TGCAGCGTTGACGTGCGAGGGCTGGGTGTCGATGAGCAGTTCTTC.

The rearrangement joins TRBV5-4 to TRBJ2-7, with D perhaps matching TRBD1 (6 bases). The ends were cut back, 0 bases at V and 7 bases at J, with 17 bases in the middle. CDR1 is SGHNT and CDR2 is YYREEE in the germline V gene (reference sequence). The CDR3 runs 15 residues. CDR3 amino acids: CASSLEDDRLLEQYF. DNA for the CDR3: TGTGCCAGCAGCTTGGAAGATGACAGGCTTTTGGAGCAGTACTTC.

V is TRBV5-1 and J is TRBJ2-4; TRBD2 might be the D (5 bases). The germline CDR1 and CDR2 sequences are SGHRS and YFSETQ. The length of the CDR3 is 14 residues. V lost 2 bases and J lost 2, with 8 bases in between. The CDR3 here is CASSLSGTKNIQYF. CDR3 DNA sequence: TGCGCCAGCAGCTTATCGGGGACCAAAAACATTCAGTACTTC.

This clone was seen once. This chain connects TRBV4-1 to TRBJ1-1; maybe TRBD1 (6 bases). Trimming took 3 bases from V and 0 from J, leaving 20 bases between them. The V gene's germline CDR1 is MGHRA and CDR2 YSYEKL. The CDR3 sequence is 18 residues long. CDR3 sequence (DNA): TGCGCCAGCAGCCAGGTCAACGCGCAAGGACAGTTGAACACTGAAGCTTTCTTT. Its translation: CASSQVNAQGQLNTEAFF.

This clone was picked up one time. The rearrangement uses TRBV7-9 and TRBJ1-2; D remains ambiguous. CDR1 is SEHNR, CDR2 FQNEAQ, per germline (reference sequence). V was trimmed by 6 bases and J by 6 bases, leaving 14 bases between them. The CDR3 contains 13 residues. This CDR3 reads CASSPGIPDGYTF. The CDR3 DNA follows: TGTGCCAGCAGTCCCGGGATCCCCGATGGCTACACCTTC.

This clone was found a few times. The CDR3 DNA follows: TGCGCCAGCAGTGATAGTTACGATGAGCAGTTCTTC. This translates into CASSDSYDEQFF. The V call is TRBV10-2, the J call TRBJ2-1; D remains ambiguous. Per the germline V gene, CDR1 is WSHSY and CDR2 is SAAADI. This CDR3 comprises 12 residues. V gave up 3 bases and J gave up 8 bases, with 8 bases separating them.

The chain combines TRBV2 with TRBJ1-5; 8 bases match TRBD1. Germline CDR1 SNHLY, CDR2 FYNNEI. The CDR3 consists of 14 residues. With 2 bases clipped from V and 6 bases from J, the junction kept 3 bases outside the gene matches. This CDR3 is CASSERQGPQPQHF. DNA of the CDR3: TGTGCCAGCAGTGAAAGACAGGGGCCTCAGCCCCAGCATTTT.

This clone was counted once. In DNA, the CDR3 is TGTGCCAGCAGTTCTGGAGAACTTGGGGGGGAGCAGTACTTC. This encodes CASSSGELGGEQYF. The chain is built from TRBV6-5 and TRBJ2-7; possible D gene TRBD2, 6 bases. This CDR3 contains 14 residues. Trimming left V 4 bases short and J 7 bases short, with 17 bases between. Germline V gene sequence: CDR1 MNHEY, CDR2 SVGAGI.

This chain links TRBV30 with TRBJ1-3; TRBD1 is a possible D gene (5 bases). Germline values: CDR1 GTSNPN, CDR2 SVGIG (reference sequence). CDR3 size: 13 residues. The V gene lost 8 bases and the J gene lost 4 bases, with 15 bases spanning the gap. CDR3: CARHPGSGNTIYF. CDR3 nucleotide sequence: TGTGCCCGCCACCCAGGGTCCGGAAACACCATATATTTT.

The chain links TRBV5-1 to TRBJ2-3; D perhaps matches TRBD1 (6 bases). The CDR3 has 14 residues. Germline V gives CDR1 SGHRS, CDR2 YFSETQ. The germline V and J ends were trimmed by 4 bases and 0 bases, with 9 bases remaining between them. CDR3 DNA: TGCGCCAGCAGCCGGGACACTAGCACAGATACGCAGTATTTT. It is translated as CASSRDTSTDTQYF.

The chain uses TRBV5-6 and TRBJ1-1, with a possible D match to TRBD1 (5 bases). Trimming stripped 2 bases from V and 1 base from J, with 12 bases between. Germline V gene data show CDR1 as SGHDT and CDR2 as YYEEEE. This CDR3 has 15 residues. CDR3 sequence reads: CASSFGGLANTEAFF. The CDR3 bases are TGTGCCAGCAGCTTTGGGGGACTCGCGAACACTGAAGCTTTCTTT.

This clone was seen only once. This rearrangement joins TRBV30 to TRBJ2-1; the match to TRBD2 covers 9 bases. Germline CDR1 reads GTSNPN; CDR2 reads SVGIG (reference sequence). The CDR3 runs 12 residues. With 2 bases clipped from V and 10 bases from J, the junction kept 3 bases outside the gene matches. CDR3 region: CAWSPLAGEQFF. In DNA, the CDR3 is TGTGCCTGGAGTCCCCTAGCGGGAGAGCAGTTCTTC.

The rearrangement links TRBV10-2 to TRBJ2-7; TRBD2 matches 14 bases. Germline V gives CDR1 WSHSY, CDR2 SAAADI. V lost 6 bases, J lost 6 bases, and 4 bases stayed unmatched. CDR3 length equals 14 residues. As DNA, the CDR3 is TGCGCCAGCAGGGCCGGGACTAGCGGGAGCGAGCAGTACTTC. As protein: CASRAGTSGSEQYF.

J is TRBJ2-5 and V is TRBV19; 13 bases align to TRBD2. The CDR3 loop spans 14 amino acids. The V gene's germline CDR1 is LNHDA and CDR2 SQIVND (reference sequence). Trimming at V came to 9 bases and at J to 3 bases, leaving 4 bases not matched to a gene. The DNA of the CDR3 is TGTGCCAGCTCCGGGACTAGCGGGGAAGAGACCCAGTACTTC. Its translation: CASSGTSGEETQYF.

This rearrangement joins TRBV4-2 to TRBJ2-1, with TRBD2 matching over 15 bases. The CDR3 totals 16 residues. Germline V gene sequence: CDR1 LGHNA, CDR2 YNFKEQ. The V segment lost 5 bases and the J segment 7 bases; nucleotides outside the gene matches: 6. Here the CDR3 DNA reads TGTGCCAGCAGCACGCGGACTAGCGGGAGGGCAAATGAGCAGTTCTTC. Residues: CASSTRTSGRANEQFF.

The chain is built from TRBV11-2 and TRBJ2-1; D is unclear. Trimming stripped 5 bases from V and 7 bases from J, with 6 bases between. CDR1 SGHAT and CDR2 FQNNGV come from the germline V gene. This CDR3 spans 11 amino acids. The CDR3: CASSPRNEQFF. DNA of the CDR3: TGTGCCAGCAGCCCTAGGAATGAGCAGTTCTTC.